This T cell receptor (beta chain) derives from a study of glioma-infiltrating T cells (dated by TCRdb to the mid-2010s). About the full investigation: Glioma tissue, non-neoplastic brain tissue and matched peripheral blood mononuclear cells were used as sources from which TCR alpha- and beta-chain repertoires were sequenced. Each tissue-infiltrating repertoire was compared with the same patient's peripheral blood repertoire to measure divergence between tissue and blood T-cell populations. Three low-grade glioma patients, roughly 8 primary glioblastoma patients and three non-glioma patients contributing non-neoplastic brain tissue were included in the paired cohort.

Here is what the overall study found, with its caveats: Small numbers underpinned the group comparisons: several glioblastoma patients, three low-grade glioma patients and three non-neoplastic patients. VJ-independent divergence between tissue and blood was below expectation in non-neoplastic patients but above expectation in all gliomas, especially low-grade gliomas. Very few CDR3 sequences were found to be shared between tissue and blood, and this scarcity was attributed to high CDR3 diversity and limited sampling.

The junction shows trimming of 4 bases on V and 1 base on J, and the gene matches do not reach 11 bases of it. The CDR3 measures 17 amino acids from cysteine to phenylalanine. Only the CDR3 portion is preserved as DNA: 51 bases, with reading frame beginning at the first base. CDR1 and CDR2 (SGHNT, YYREEE) derive from the germline V gene (reference sequence). TCR alpha and beta CDR3 regions were amplified with the iRepertoire nested amplicon-rescue multiplex PCR (arm-PCR) platform from RNA. One-step reverse transcription and amplification used roughly 95-450 ng of tissue mRNA or PBMC total RNA as input. Following bead purification, Illumina adapters were added through a secondary multiplex PCR, and the libraries were then gel-purified between 200 and 400 bp. Libraries carried internal 6-nucleotide barcodes used for demultiplexing. The libraries were sequenced on an Illumina MiSeq using 2x220 or 2x250 nucleotide paired-end reads. The study's own analysis went as follows. Paired reads were merged using FLASH 1.2.11 and aligned with BWA-MEM to the GRCh37 human genome, and TRA and TRB reads were then extracted. For V and J assignment, an IMGT-derived reference of cassette sequences and CDR3 motifs that included pseudogenes was used. Reads were translated in three frames, and productive CDR3s were defined by a C…FGXG motif without stop codons. A clonotype was defined as a unique combination of a V-J cassette pair and a CDR3 amino acid sequence. Hamming distance filtering was applied to reads, with thresholds set by the sequence error rate of each sample in mapped regions. The public reads were quality trimmed at Q25 with fastp and then assembled into clones with MiXCR by TCRdb, keeping productive beta chains. All rows with the same CDR3 protein become a single entry with the most common DNA and genes. TCRdb, not the authors, supplied the V and J calls. This sample has approximately 89,000 distinct CDR3 sequences in its table, and 20% to 25% of those were observed once. Approximately 6.7% of the sample is taken by the ten largest.

This clonotype was detected only a few times. Its antigen is still unknown. Base-call qualities are not available, and no considerably larger clone is one nucleotide away. Specimen: glioma tissue, nonneoplastic brain tissue, or PBMCs (not recorded which). This receptor was identified in a human donor with low-grade glioma or glioblastoma, undergoing nonglioma brain surgery, or in good health (not recorded which). The chain joins TRBV5-4 to TRBJ1-1; the junction holds 9 bases that match TRBD1. CDR3 reads: CASSHRGTGWRNTEAFF. The DNA reads TGTGCCAGCAGCCACCGAGGGACAGGGTGGCGGAACACTGAAGCTTTCTTT.